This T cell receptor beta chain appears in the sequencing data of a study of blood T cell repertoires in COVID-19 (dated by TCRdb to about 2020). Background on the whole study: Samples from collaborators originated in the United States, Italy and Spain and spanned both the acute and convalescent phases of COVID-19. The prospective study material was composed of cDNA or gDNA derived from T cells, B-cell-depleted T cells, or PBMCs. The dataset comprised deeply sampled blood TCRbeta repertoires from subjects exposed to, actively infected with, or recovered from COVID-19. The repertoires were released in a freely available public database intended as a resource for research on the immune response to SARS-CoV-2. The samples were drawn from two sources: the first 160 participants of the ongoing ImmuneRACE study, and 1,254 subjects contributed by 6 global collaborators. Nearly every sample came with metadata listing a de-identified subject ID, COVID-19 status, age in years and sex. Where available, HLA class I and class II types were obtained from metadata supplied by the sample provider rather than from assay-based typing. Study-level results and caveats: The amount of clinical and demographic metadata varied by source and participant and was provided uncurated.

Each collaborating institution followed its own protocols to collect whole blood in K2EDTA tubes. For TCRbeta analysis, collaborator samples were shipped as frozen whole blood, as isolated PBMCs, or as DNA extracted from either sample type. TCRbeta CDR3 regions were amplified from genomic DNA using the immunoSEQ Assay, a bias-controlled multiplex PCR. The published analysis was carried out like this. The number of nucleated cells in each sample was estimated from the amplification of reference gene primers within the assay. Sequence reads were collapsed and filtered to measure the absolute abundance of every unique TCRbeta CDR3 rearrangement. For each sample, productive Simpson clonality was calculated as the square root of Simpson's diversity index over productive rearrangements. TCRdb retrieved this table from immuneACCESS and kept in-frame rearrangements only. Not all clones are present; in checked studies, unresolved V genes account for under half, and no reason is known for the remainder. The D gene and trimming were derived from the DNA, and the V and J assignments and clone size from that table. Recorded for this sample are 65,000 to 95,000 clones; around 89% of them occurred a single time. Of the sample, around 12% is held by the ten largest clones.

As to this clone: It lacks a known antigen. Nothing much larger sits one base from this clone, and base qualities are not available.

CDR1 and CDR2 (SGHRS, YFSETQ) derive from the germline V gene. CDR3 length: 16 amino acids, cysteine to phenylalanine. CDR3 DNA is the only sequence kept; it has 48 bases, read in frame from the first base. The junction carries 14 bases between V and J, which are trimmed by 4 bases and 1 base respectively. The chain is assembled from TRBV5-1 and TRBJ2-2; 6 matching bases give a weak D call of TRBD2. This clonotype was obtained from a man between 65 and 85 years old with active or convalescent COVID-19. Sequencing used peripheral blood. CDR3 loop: CASSRDGGKNTGELFF. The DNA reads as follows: TGCGCCAGCAGCCGGGATGGGGGGAAGAACACCGGGGAGCTGTTTTTT.